The T cell receptor (beta chain) under discussion was sequenced for a study of sequential checkpoint blockade in melanoma. About the study: First-line arms were nivolumab then ipilimumab, or the reverse, randomized 1:1. After both sequences, patients received maintenance nivolumab.

Treatment indicated: randomized to nivolumab then ipilimumab (arm A) or the reverse (arm B). Patients had received no earlier DNA-damaging chemotherapy. The method was immunoSEQ multiplex PCR; TCRdb's version includes in-frame clones alone and lacks a portion of them. The table includes 30,000 to 35,000 clones, less than 85% detected once. V dropped 2 bases and J dropped 2 bases, with 13 bases sitting between them. The CDR3 totals 15 residues. The germline gives CDR1 MNHEY, CDR2 SMNVEV (reference sequence). The rearrangement links TRBV27 to TRBJ2-7; TRBD1 is a possible D gene (5 bases). The TCR comes from a human donor with melanoma. Sequenced material: CD8+ T cells sorted from blood (inferred from file names), taken from a patient given nivolumab and ipilimumab in sequence. CDR3 DNA: TGTGCCAGCAGTTTAGGGGCAGGGTGGCCCTACGAGCAGTACTTC. Translating it yields CASSLGAGWPYEQYF.